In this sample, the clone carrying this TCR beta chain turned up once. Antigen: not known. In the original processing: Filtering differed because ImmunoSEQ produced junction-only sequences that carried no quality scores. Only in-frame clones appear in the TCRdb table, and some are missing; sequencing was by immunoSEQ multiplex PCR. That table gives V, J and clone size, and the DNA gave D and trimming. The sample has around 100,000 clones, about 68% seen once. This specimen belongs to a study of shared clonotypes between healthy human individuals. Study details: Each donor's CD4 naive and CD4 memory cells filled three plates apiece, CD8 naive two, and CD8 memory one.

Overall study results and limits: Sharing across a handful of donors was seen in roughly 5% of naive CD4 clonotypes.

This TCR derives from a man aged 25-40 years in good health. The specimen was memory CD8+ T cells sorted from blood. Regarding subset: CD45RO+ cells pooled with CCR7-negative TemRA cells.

The CDR3 DNA reads TGTGCCAGCAGCGACGGGACGGGGCCGTACCAAGAGACCCAGTACTTC. Amino acids: CASSDGTGPYQETQYF. The chain links TRBV7-9 to TRBJ2-5; either TRBD1 or TRBD2 may supply D (5 bases each). The V end was cut by 5 bases, the J end by 0 bases, with 16 bases between. Germline V CDR1 and CDR2: SEHNR, FQNEAQ (reference sequence). The CDR3 has 16 residues.